Listed below are T cell receptor beta chains from one sample, sequenced in a study of T cell changes during pregnancy in multiple sclerosis. Using immunoSEQ multiplex PCR, the repertoire was profiled, and TCRdb retains in-frame clones only, with some absent. Among about 54,000 clones, about 91% were seen once, and the ten largest hold over 1%. The sample in question was peripheral blood, obtained after pregnancy. Receptor source: a female donor in good health, enrolled as a control in a pregnancy study. Each CDR3 is given with its conserved first and last residue. The order of the fields is CDR3 DNA, CDR3 protein, clone size, V gene, J gene, D gene. A D gene is named only where the DNA matches it firmly. The size of a clone is reported for some rows only, either as once, few or many, or as a class for expanded clones.

CDR3nt: TGTGCCAGTAGTATCCTCCTTGACGGGTCGAATTCACCCCTCCACTTT
CDR3aa: CASSILLDGSNSPLHF
abundance: once
v_gene: TRBV19
j_gene: TRBJ1-6
d_gene: NA

CDR3nt: TGTGCCAGCAGTCCCGGGGGGAGCAGGGTCACTGAAGCTTTCTTT
CDR3aa: CASSPGGSRVTEAFF
abundance: NA
v_gene: TRBV6-5
j_gene: TRBJ1-1
d_gene: NA

CDR3nt: TGTGCCAGCAGCTTAGGCGGTCAGCCAGATACGCAGTATTTT
CDR3aa: CASSLGGQPDTQYF
abundance: once
v_gene: TRBV11-3
j_gene: TRBJ2-3
d_gene: NA

CDR3nt: TGTGCCAGCAGCTTAGCCGCAGGGTCCTATGGCTACACCTTC
CDR3aa: CASSLAAGSYGYTF
abundance: NA
v_gene: TRBV7-2
j_gene: TRBJ1-2
d_gene: NA

CDR3nt: TGTGCCAGCAGCTCGGGACTGGGGGTGGGTGGTTTCTTT
CDR3aa: CASSSGLGVGGFF
abundance: NA
v_gene: TRBV7-9
j_gene: TRBJ1-1
d_gene: NA

CDR3nt: TGTGCCAGCAGCCGGGGGGGGGTTCAAGAGACCCAGTACTTC
CDR3aa: CASSRGGVQETQYF
abundance: once
v_gene: TRBV7-9
j_gene: TRBJ2-5
d_gene: TRBD2

CDR3nt: TGTGCCAGCAGCTTAGAGGGGGGGCGCGTGGGCACTGAAGCTTTCTTT
CDR3aa: CASSLEGGRVGTEAFF
abundance: NA
v_gene: TRBV7-9
j_gene: TRBJ1-1
d_gene: NA

CDR3nt: TGCGCCAGCAGCCGGGAGGGACGTGCCTCCTACGAGCAGTACTTC
CDR3aa: CASSREGRASYEQYF
abundance: NA
v_gene: TRBV5-1
j_gene: TRBJ2-7
d_gene: TRBD2

CDR3nt: TGCGCCAGCAGCCAGTACCCCCGGACAGGGCTCCCTGGGGCCAACGTCCTGACTTTC
CDR3aa: CASSQYPRTGLPGANVLTF
abundance: NA
v_gene: TRBV4-1
j_gene: TRBJ2-6
d_gene: TRBD1

CDR3nt: TGTGCCAGCAGCTTCTCACAGGGCCATCAGCCCCAGCATTTT
CDR3aa: CASSFSQGHQPQHF
abundance: NA
v_gene: TRBV7-9
j_gene: TRBJ1-5
d_gene: NA

CDR3nt: TGCGCCAGCAGCCAAAGAGCGGGAAGCACAGATACGCAGTATTTT
CDR3aa: CASSQRAGSTDTQYF
abundance: NA
v_gene: TRBV4-3
j_gene: TRBJ2-3
d_gene: TRBD2

CDR3nt: TGTGCCATCCGACAGTCGTACAACACTGAAGCTTTCTTT
CDR3aa: CAIRQSYNTEAFF
abundance: NA
v_gene: TRBV15
j_gene: TRBJ1-1
d_gene: NA

CDR3nt: TGTGCCAGCAGCTTAGAGTACGGGGTGGGTGGCTACACCTTC
CDR3aa: CASSLEYGVGGYTF
abundance: once
v_gene: TRBV7-2
j_gene: TRBJ1-2
d_gene: NA

CDR3nt: TGTGCCATCAGTCATAGCGGGGAAGGCACAGATACGCAGTATTTT
CDR3aa: CAISHSGEGTDTQYF
abundance: once
v_gene: TRBV10-3
j_gene: TRBJ2-3
d_gene: TRBD2

CDR3nt: TGTGCCAGCAGCTTGGAGGACAATCAGGAAGGGACTGAAGCTTTCTTT
CDR3aa: CASSLEDNQEGTEAFF
abundance: NA
v_gene: TRBV5-4
j_gene: TRBJ1-1
d_gene: NA

CDR3nt: TGTGCCAGCAGCTCTAGAAACAGGGCAGGCTATGGCTACACCTTC
CDR3aa: CASSSRNRAGYGYTF
abundance: NA
v_gene: TRBV9
j_gene: TRBJ1-2
d_gene: NA

CDR3nt: TGTGCCAGCAGCCCGAGTAGCAGTTCCCTTCCCGGGGAGCTGTTTTTT
CDR3aa: CASSPSSSSLPGELFF
abundance: once
v_gene: TRBV4-2
j_gene: TRBJ2-2
d_gene: NA

CDR3nt: TGTGCCACCAGTCCACGGGACAGGGGTTACACCGGGGAGCTGTTTTTT
CDR3aa: CATSPRDRGYTGELFF
abundance: NA
v_gene: TRBV15
j_gene: TRBJ2-2
d_gene: TRBD1

CDR3nt: TGTGCCAGCAGCTGGGGAGGCGGGGGGGGTTCCTACAATGAGCAGTTCTTC
CDR3aa: CASSWGGGGGSYNEQFF
abundance: NA
v_gene: TRBV13
j_gene: TRBJ2-1
d_gene: TRBD2

CDR3nt: TGTGCCACCAGCCCCCAGGGGACCTACGAGCAGTACTTC
CDR3aa: CATSPQGTYEQYF
abundance: NA
v_gene: TRBV15
j_gene: TRBJ2-7
d_gene: NA

CDR3nt: TGTGCCAGTAGTTCGGACAGGGGCTACGAGCAGTACTTC
CDR3aa: CASSSDRGYEQYF
abundance: NA
v_gene: TRBV19
j_gene: TRBJ2-7
d_gene: TRBD1

CDR3nt: TGTGCCACCAGCACCCGCGACCAAGAGACCCAGTACTTC
CDR3aa: CATSTRDQETQYF
abundance: NA
v_gene: TRBV15
j_gene: TRBJ2-5
d_gene: NA

CDR3nt: TGTGCCAGTAGTATTGGAGTAAATAGCAATCAGCCCCAGCATTTT
CDR3aa: CASSIGVNSNQPQHF
abundance: NA
v_gene: TRBV19
j_gene: TRBJ1-5
d_gene: NA

CDR3nt: TGTGCCAGCAGCTTAACGGCCCAGCGGAATGAAAAACTGTTTTTT
CDR3aa: CASSLTAQRNEKLFF
abundance: NA
v_gene: TRBV7-2
j_gene: TRBJ1-4
d_gene: NA

CDR3nt: TGTGCCAGCAGCCTGATGGGACTAGCGGGAGGAGGGGATACGCAGTATTTT
CDR3aa: CASSLMGLAGGGDTQYF
abundance: NA
v_gene: TRBV14
j_gene: TRBJ2-3
d_gene: TRBD2

CDR3nt: TGTGCCAGCAGAGCCGGACAGGGGTTGGCTTTCTTT
CDR3aa: CASRAGQGLAFF
abundance: NA
v_gene: TRBV6-1
j_gene: TRBJ1-1
d_gene: TRBD1

CDR3nt: TGTGCCAGCAGTTTAGAGGGTTGGGAGACCCAGTACTTC
CDR3aa: CASSLEGWETQYF
abundance: NA
v_gene: TRBV28
j_gene: TRBJ2-5
d_gene: NA

CDR3nt: TGTGCCAGCAGTCAGTCCAGGGTGTCGGGCTACACCTTC
CDR3aa: CASSQSRVSGYTF
abundance: NA
v_gene: TRBV11-1
j_gene: TRBJ1-2
d_gene: NA

CDR3nt: TGTGCCAGCAGTTACCTGGACAGGTTCTTC
CDR3aa: CASSYLDRFF
abundance: NA
v_gene: TRBV6-6
j_gene: TRBJ2-1
d_gene: NA

CDR3nt: TGTGCCAGCAGCTCGTTTCGGACAGGGCCCTCTGGGGCCAACGTCCTGACTTTC
CDR3aa: CASSSFRTGPSGANVLTF
abundance: NA
v_gene: TRBV7-6
j_gene: TRBJ2-6
d_gene: TRBD1

CDR3nt: TGTGCCAGCAGCTTAGCGGGGACTAGCGGGGGGGATACGCAGTATTTT
CDR3aa: CASSLAGTSGGDTQYF
abundance: NA
v_gene: TRBV7-6
j_gene: TRBJ2-3
d_gene: TRBD2

CDR3nt: TGTGCCAGCAGTCCCTCGGGGGGCTCCTACGAGCAGTACTTC
CDR3aa: CASSPSGGSYEQYF
abundance: once
v_gene: TRBV27
j_gene: TRBJ2-7
d_gene: TRBD2

CDR3nt: TGTGCCAGCAGTTACCAGGGTAACTATGGCTACACCTTC
CDR3aa: CASSYQGNYGYTF
abundance: NA
v_gene: TRBV6-6
j_gene: TRBJ1-2
d_gene: NA

CDR3nt: TGTGCCAGCAGTTACCGGGGGGGGCCGGGAGAAAAACTGTTTTTT
CDR3aa: CASSYRGGPGEKLFF
abundance: NA
v_gene: TRBV6-5
j_gene: TRBJ1-4
d_gene: NA

CDR3nt: TGTGCCAGCAGCTTGCTAGCGGCCCAAGAGACCCAGTACTTC
CDR3aa: CASSLLAAQETQYF
abundance: NA
v_gene: TRBV7-9
j_gene: TRBJ2-5
d_gene: TRBD2

CDR3nt: TGTGCCAGTAGTTTAAATCCTGAACTAAGAGGCCCCAAAAACATTCAGTACTTC
CDR3aa: CASSLNPELRGPKNIQYF
abundance: NA
v_gene: TRBV19
j_gene: TRBJ2-4
d_gene: NA

CDR3nt: TGTGCCAGCAGCAAATTTAAAATGAGGTCGGGGTTATCGGATACGCAGTATTTT
CDR3aa: CASSKFKMRSGLSDTQYF
abundance: NA
v_gene: TRBV21-1
j_gene: TRBJ2-3
d_gene: NA

CDR3nt: TGTGCCATCAGTGACCCCCCTGTAGGGGATAGGTCCTACAATGAGCAGTTCTTC
CDR3aa: CAISDPPVGDRSYNEQFF
abundance: NA
v_gene: TRBV10-3
j_gene: TRBJ2-1
d_gene: NA

CDR3nt: TGTGCCAGCTCACCTCAGCAGGGGGCGGGAGAGACCCAGTACTTC
CDR3aa: CASSPQQGAGETQYF
abundance: NA
v_gene: TRBV18
j_gene: TRBJ2-5
d_gene: TRBD1

CDR3nt: TGTGCCAGCGGCTGGGCCTCTCGGGAGCAGTACTTC
CDR3aa: CASGWASREQYF
abundance: NA
v_gene: TRBV6-1
j_gene: TRBJ2-7
d_gene: NA

CDR3nt: TGTGCCAGCAGCCCCGGCACAGATACGCAGTATTTT
CDR3aa: CASSPGTDTQYF
abundance: NA
v_gene: TRBV5-6
j_gene: TRBJ2-3
d_gene: NA

CDR3nt: TGTGCCAGCAGACACAGAGAACAGGGGCTTAACACTGAAGCTTTCTTT
CDR3aa: CASRHREQGLNTEAFF
abundance: NA
v_gene: TRBV5-4
j_gene: TRBJ1-1
d_gene: TRBD1

CDR3nt: TGTGCCAGCAGCGAGGGACAGCTCTACGAGCAGTACTTC
CDR3aa: CASSEGQLYEQYF
abundance: NA
v_gene: TRBV5-4
j_gene: TRBJ2-7
d_gene: TRBD1

CDR3nt: TGTGCCAGCAGCCCAGGTCGAGGGGGCTACGAGCAGTACTTC
CDR3aa: CASSPGRGGYEQYF
abundance: NA
v_gene: TRBV11-2
j_gene: TRBJ2-7
d_gene: NA

CDR3nt: TGTGCCAGCAGCTCCCGAAGCGGGAGGGCCGGCGGGGAGCTGTTTTTT
CDR3aa: CASSSRSGRAGGELFF
abundance: once
v_gene: TRBV7-2
j_gene: TRBJ2-2
d_gene: TRBD2

CDR3nt: TGTGCCAGCAGTTCATCCCGTCGGACAGCTTATAACAATCAGCCCCAGCATTTT
CDR3aa: CASSSSRRTAYNNQPQHF
abundance: NA
v_gene: TRBV27
j_gene: TRBJ1-5
d_gene: NA

CDR3nt: TGTGCCAGCAGTGTCGCCCGGGACAGGGGAATTGGCTACACCTTC
CDR3aa: CASSVARDRGIGYTF
abundance: NA
v_gene: TRBV2
j_gene: TRBJ1-2
d_gene: TRBD1

CDR3nt: TGTGCCAGTAGTTTTCTGGGGGCGGTTGGCAATCAGCCCCAGCATTTT
CDR3aa: CASSFLGAVGNQPQHF
abundance: NA
v_gene: TRBV19
j_gene: TRBJ1-5
d_gene: NA

CDR3nt: TGCGCCAGCTGCCAGGGCCAACTAGCTCCCGGGGAGCTGTTTTTT
CDR3aa: CASCQGQLAPGELFF
abundance: once
v_gene: TRBV5-1
j_gene: TRBJ2-2
d_gene: NA

CDR3nt: TGTGCCTGGAGTGTACGGGGGACTAATGAAAAACTGTTTTTT
CDR3aa: CAWSVRGTNEKLFF
abundance: NA
v_gene: TRBV30
j_gene: TRBJ1-4
d_gene: NA

CDR3nt: TGCGCCAGCAGCTCGGGGACAGGGACTACAGATACGCAGTATTTT
CDR3aa: CASSSGTGTTDTQYF
abundance: NA
v_gene: TRBV5-1
j_gene: TRBJ2-3
d_gene: TRBD1

CDR3nt: TGTGCCAGTAGTCCCCGGTACGGGACAGCGAACAATGAGCAGTTCTTC
CDR3aa: CASSPRYGTANNEQFF
abundance: NA
v_gene: TRBV19
j_gene: TRBJ2-1
d_gene: TRBD1

CDR3nt: TGTGCCAGCAGTTACGGGCGAGACCAGCCCCAGCATTTT
CDR3aa: CASSYGRDQPQHF
abundance: NA
v_gene: TRBV6-6
j_gene: TRBJ1-5
d_gene: NA

CDR3nt: TGCGCCAGCAGAAGGGGGATCCAAGAGACCCAGTACTTC
CDR3aa: CASRRGIQETQYF
abundance: NA
v_gene: TRBV5-1
j_gene: TRBJ2-5
d_gene: NA